One sample yielded the 2 T cell receptor beta chains listed below, sequenced in a study of T-cell memory formation after mild COVID-19. In TCRdb, the 5' RACE reads were re-called with MiXCR into one record per CDR3 protein. Among about 270,000 distinct CDR3 sequences listed, about 16% were seen once. The sample comprised PBMCs or a T cell subset sorted from them (not recorded which). These receptors all stem from an adult woman who had mild COVID-19 (a few samples of this study predate the infection). Cell type and time point are not known.

Only a few counts were recorded for this clonotype. The V gene is TRBV7-9, the J gene TRBJ1-2; 9 bases are shared with TRBD1. This CDR3 contains 14 residues. CDR1 is SEHNR and CDR2 is FQNEAQ in the germline V gene (reference sequence). Trimming removed 2 bases from V and 6 bases from J; junction bases left unmatched: 4. This CDR3 is CASSLLDRGHGYTF. The CDR3 DNA sequence: TGTGCCAGCAGCTTACTGGACAGGGGTCATGGCTACACCTTC.

This clonotype was picked up a small number of times. The chain joins TRBV20-1 to TRBJ1-2, with TRBD1 identical over 7 bases. The CDR3 runs to 13 residues. After removal of 0 bases from V and 6 bases from J, the junction contained 4 bases not matched to a gene. Germline CDR1 reads DFQATT; CDR2 reads SNEGSKA (reference sequence). The CDR3 loop is CSAREQGKNGYTF. In DNA, the CDR3 is TGCAGTGCTAGAGAACAGGGGAAAAATGGCTACACCTTC.